Below, one T cell receptor beta chain is given with its context. Its antigen is not yet known. No base qualities exist here, and no much larger clone lies one base off it. TCR beta CDR3 regions were sequenced from DNA using the immunoSEQ hsTCRbeta Kit. On the study's bioinformatics: TCR sequencing data were analysed with the ImmunoSEQ Analyzer. T cell clonality was defined as 1 minus Pielou's evenness, as computed on productive rearrangements. To measure T cell diversity, the inverse Simpson index was applied to productive templates. T cell density was expressed as TCR beta template counts normalized to usable DNA, with usable DNA estimated by amplifying and sequencing housekeeping genes. Two-sided Kruskal-Wallis tests were used to compare TCR metrics across histologic stages. Not all clones reach the TCRdb copy of this immuneACCESS table, which keeps in-frame sequences only. Checked studies attribute under half of the gap to unresolved V genes and leave the rest unexplained. The V and J calls and clone size were taken over from that table, and D and trimming were inferred from the DNA. The sample table shows 9,900 or so clones, and around 78% are seen once. 4% to 5.5% of the sample comes from the top ten.

The sample belongs to a study of immune evolution from preneoplasia to lung adenocarcinoma (TCRdb year 2021). About the full investigation: No AAH lesions showed HLA loss of heterozygosity, compared with 6% to 8% of AIS, approximately 15% of MIA and around 30% of ADC lesions. The study used immune gene expression, TCR sequencing and multiplex immunofluorescence to profile the immune contexture of lung adenocarcinoma precursors and invasive adenocarcinoma. POLYSOLVER was used to infer class I HLA alleles from exome data, and LOHHLA was used to detect allele-specific HLA loss. TCR sequencing data came from over 40 patients. The immune data were integrated with whole exome sequencing and methylation data obtained from the same cohort of nodules. Resected precursor lesions (AAH, AIS, MIA) and invasive adenocarcinomas were compared against paired morphologically normal lung tissue. The sample size depended on which specimens were available, not on a prior power calculation. The study reported that around 100 samples were used for TCR sequencing. In total, the cohort included 53 patients with pulmonary nodules, all of whom underwent surgical resection.

From its cysteine to its phenylalanine, the CDR3 spans 14 amino acids. Only the CDR3 DNA stays, 42 bases, in frame from base 1. According to the germline V gene, CDR1 reads SNHLY and CDR2 reads FYNNEI. V loses 2 bases of germline sequence and J loses 0 bases, and the interval between the two ends is 6 bases. Patients underwent resection in Japan or China between about 2014 and 2018. Two lung cancer pathologists independently confirmed the histologic diagnosis of each case on H&E slides. For nucleic acid extraction, premalignant or tumor cells were enriched by macro-dissection following pathologic assessment. FFPE tissue was used for DNA isolation with the AllPrep DNA/RNA FFPE Kit. The paper as a whole reports these results and caveats: Because all patients came from Japan and China, whether the findings apply to Western populations was uncertain. Findings were based on association rather than direct causation; larger cohorts with long-term follow-up and longitudinal biopsies were deemed needed. T cell clonality was highest in KRAS-mutant nodules compared with EGFR-mutant or double wild-type lesions. Normal lung had the highest top T cell clone frequencies, and these frequencies appeared to fall progressively from AAH through AIS, MIA and invasive adenocarcinoma. Clonality was highest in normal lung, while later-stage lesions appeared to show lower clonality but higher T cell density and diversity.

Sequencing input: FFPE minimally invasive lung adenocarcinoma tissue. Per the publication, the cell subset or site label means: micro-invasive lung adenocarcinoma (MIA). Recombination joined TRBV2 with TRBJ2-3; a confident D gene designation cannot be given. This clonotype was sampled from a person aged 65 to 79 with lung adenocarcinoma. The DNA sequence reads TGTGCCAGCAGTGAAAATCCTAGCACAGATACGCAGTATTTT. Its amino acids are CASSENPSTDTQYF.